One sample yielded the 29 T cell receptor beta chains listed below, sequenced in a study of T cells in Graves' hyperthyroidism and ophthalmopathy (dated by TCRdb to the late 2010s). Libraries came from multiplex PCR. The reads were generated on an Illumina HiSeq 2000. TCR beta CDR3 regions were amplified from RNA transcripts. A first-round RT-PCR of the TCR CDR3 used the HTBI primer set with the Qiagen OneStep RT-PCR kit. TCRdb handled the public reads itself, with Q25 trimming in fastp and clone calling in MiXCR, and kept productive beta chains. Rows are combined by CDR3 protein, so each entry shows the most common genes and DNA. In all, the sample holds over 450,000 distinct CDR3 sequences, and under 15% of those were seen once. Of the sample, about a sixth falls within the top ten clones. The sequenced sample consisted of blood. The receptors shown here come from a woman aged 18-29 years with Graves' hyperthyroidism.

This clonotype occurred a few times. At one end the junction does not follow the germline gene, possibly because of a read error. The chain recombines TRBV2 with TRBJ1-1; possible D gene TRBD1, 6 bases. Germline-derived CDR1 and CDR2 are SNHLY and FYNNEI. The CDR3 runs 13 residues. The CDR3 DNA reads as TGTGCCAGCAGCACGGGGGCGAACACTGAAGCTCTCTTT. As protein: CASSTGANTEALF.

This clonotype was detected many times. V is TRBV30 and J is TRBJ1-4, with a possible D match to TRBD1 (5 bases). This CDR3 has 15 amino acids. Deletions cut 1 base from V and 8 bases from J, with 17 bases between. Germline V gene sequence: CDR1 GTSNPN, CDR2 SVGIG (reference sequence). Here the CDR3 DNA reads TGTGCCTGGAGTGAGGGTTGGGGCTCGCGAGAAAAACTGTTTTTT. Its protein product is CAWSEGWGSREKLFF.

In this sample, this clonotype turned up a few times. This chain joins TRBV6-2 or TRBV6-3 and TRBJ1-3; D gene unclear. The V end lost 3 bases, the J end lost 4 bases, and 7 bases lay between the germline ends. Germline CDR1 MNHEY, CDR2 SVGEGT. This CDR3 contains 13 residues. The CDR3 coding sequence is TGTGCCAGCAGTTATTCTCCCGGAAACACCATATATTTT. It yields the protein CASSYSPGNTIYF.

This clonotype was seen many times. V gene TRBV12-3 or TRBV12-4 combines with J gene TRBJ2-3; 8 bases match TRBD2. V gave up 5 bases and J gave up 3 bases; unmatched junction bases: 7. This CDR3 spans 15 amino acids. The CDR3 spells CASSGGSGRTDTQYF. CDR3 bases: TGTGCCAGCAGTGGGGGCAGCGGGAGAACAGATACGCAGTATTTT.

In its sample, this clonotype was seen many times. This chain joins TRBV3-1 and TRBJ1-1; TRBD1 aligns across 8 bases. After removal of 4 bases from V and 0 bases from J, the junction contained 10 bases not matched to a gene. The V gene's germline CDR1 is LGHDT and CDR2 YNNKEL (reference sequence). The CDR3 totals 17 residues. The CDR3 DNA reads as TGTGCCAGCAGCCGAGGACAGGGAGTTAAGGTGAACACTGAAGCTTTCTTT. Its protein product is CASSRGQGVKVNTEAFF.

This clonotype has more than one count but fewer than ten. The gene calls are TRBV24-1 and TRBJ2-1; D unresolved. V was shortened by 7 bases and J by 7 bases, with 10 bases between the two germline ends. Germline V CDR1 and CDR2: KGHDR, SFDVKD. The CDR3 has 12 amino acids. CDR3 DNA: TGTGCCACCAGGGACGGGTGGAATGAGCAGTTCTTC. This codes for CATRDGWNEQFF.

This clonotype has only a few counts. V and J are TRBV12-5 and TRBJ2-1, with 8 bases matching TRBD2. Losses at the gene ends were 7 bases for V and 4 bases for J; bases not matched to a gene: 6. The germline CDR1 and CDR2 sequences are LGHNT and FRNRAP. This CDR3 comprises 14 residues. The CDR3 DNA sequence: TGTGCTAGTGCCCGACTAGCGTCTTACAATGAGCAGTTCTTC. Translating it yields CASARLASYNEQFF.

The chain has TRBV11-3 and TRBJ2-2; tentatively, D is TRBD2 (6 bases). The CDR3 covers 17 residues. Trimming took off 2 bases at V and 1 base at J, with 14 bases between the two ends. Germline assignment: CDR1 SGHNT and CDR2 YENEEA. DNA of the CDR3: TGTGCCAGCAGCTTATCGCCCGGCGGGATGAACACCGGGGAGCTGTTTTTT. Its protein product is CASSLSPGGMNTGELFF.

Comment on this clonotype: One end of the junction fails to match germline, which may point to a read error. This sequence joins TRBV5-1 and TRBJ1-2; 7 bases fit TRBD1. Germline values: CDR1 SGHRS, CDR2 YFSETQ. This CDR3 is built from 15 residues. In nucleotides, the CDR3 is TGCGCCAGCAGCTTATCGCGGGACAGAAACTGTGGCTACACCTTC. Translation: CASSLSRDRNCGYTF.

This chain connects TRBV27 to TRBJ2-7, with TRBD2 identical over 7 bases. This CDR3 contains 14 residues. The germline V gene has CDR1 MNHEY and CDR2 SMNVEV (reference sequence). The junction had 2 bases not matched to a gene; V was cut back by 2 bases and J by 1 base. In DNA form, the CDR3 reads TGTGCCAGCAGTTTACGGGGGGTATCCTACGAGCAGTACTTC. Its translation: CASSLRGVSYEQYF.

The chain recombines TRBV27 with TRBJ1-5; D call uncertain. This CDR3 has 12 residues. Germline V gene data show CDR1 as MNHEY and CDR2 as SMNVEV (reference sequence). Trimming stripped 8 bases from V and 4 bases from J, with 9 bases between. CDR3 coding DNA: TGTGCCAGCGGATTTATAAATCAGCCCCAGCATTTT. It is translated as CASGFINQPQHF.

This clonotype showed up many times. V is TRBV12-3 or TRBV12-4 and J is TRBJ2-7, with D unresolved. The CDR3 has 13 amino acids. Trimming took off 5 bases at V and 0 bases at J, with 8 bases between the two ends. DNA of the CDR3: TGTGCCAGCAGTATAGACGCCTCCTACGAGCAGTACGTC. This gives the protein CASSIDASYEQYV.

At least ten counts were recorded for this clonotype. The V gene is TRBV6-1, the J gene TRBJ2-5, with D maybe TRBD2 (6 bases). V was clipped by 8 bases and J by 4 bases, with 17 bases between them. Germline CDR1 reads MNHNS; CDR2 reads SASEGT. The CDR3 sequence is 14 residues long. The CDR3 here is CASVAGSMGETQYF. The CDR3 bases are TGTGCCAGCGTCGCGGGAAGCATGGGAGAGACCCAGTACTTC.

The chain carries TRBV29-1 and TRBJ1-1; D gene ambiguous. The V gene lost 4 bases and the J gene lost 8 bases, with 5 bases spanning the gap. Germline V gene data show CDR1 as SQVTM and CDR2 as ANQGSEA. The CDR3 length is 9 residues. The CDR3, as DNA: TGCAGCGTTGGCCGGGAAGCTTTCTTT. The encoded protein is CSVGREAFF.

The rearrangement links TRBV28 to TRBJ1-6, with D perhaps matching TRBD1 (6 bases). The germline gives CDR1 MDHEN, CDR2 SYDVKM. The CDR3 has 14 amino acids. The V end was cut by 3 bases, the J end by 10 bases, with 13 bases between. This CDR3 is CASSFPQGRSPLHF. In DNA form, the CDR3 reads TGTGCCAGCAGTTTCCCACAGGGAAGGTCACCCCTCCACTTT.

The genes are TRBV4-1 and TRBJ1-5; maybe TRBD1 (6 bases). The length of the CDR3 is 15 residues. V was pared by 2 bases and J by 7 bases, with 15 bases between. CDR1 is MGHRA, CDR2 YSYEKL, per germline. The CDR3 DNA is TGCGCCAGCAGCCAATATAGAGGGGGTCGGCAGCCCCAGCATTTT. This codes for CASSQYRGGRQPQHF.

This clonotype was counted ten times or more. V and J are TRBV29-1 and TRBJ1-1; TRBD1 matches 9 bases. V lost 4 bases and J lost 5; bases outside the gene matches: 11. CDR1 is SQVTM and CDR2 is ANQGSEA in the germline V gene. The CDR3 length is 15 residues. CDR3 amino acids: CSVGQQGAKRTEAFF. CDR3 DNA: TGCAGCGTTGGCCAACAGGGGGCGAAGAGGACTGAAGCTTTCTTT.

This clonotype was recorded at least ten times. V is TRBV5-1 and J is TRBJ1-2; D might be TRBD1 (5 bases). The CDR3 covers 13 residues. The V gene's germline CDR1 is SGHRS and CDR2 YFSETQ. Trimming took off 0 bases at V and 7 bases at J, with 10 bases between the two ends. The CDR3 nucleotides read TGCGCCAGCAGCTTGGCCGATCAGGGTGGCTACACCTTC. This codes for CASSLADQGGYTF.

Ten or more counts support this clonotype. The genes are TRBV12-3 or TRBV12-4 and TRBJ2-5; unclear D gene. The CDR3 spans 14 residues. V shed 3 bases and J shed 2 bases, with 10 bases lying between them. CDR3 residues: CASSFRTAQETQYF. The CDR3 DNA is TGTGCCAGCAGTTTTCGGACGGCACAAGAGACCCAGTACTTC.

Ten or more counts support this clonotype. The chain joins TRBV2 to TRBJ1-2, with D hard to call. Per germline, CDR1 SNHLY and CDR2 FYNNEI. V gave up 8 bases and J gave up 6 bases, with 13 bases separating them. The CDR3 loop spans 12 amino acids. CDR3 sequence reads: CASRLGFDGYTF. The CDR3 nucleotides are TGTGCCAGCCGCCTAGGGTTCGATGGCTACACCTTC.

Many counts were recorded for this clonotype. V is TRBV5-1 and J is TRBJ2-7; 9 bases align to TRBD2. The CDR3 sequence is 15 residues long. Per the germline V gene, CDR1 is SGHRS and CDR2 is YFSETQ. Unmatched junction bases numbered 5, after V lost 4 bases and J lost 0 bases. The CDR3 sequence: CASSETSGSSYEQYF. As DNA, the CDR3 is TGCGCCAGCAGCGAGACTAGCGGCAGCTCCTACGAGCAGTACTTC. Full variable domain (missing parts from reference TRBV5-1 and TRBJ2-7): KAGVTQTPRYLIKTRGQQVTLSCSPISGHRSVSWYQQTPGQGLQFLFEYFSETQRNKGNFPGRFSGRQFSNSRSEMNVSTLELGDSALYLCASSETSGSSYEQYFGPGTRLTVT.

CDR3: CASSLRATYEQYV. The CDR3 DNA reads TGTGCCAGCAGCTTACGGGCAACCTACGAGCAGTACGTC. This rearrangement joins TRBV7-8 to TRBJ2-7; D remains unclear. Germline V CDR1 and CDR2: SGHVS, FQNEAQ. Trimming took 2 bases from V and 2 from J, leaving 7 bases between them. The CDR3 has 13 amino acids.

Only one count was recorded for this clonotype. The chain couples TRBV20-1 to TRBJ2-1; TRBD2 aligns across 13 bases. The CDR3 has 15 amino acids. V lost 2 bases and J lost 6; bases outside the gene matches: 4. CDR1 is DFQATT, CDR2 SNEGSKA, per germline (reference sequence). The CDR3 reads CSARRTSGGRNEQFF. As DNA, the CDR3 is TGCAGTGCTAGACGGACTAGCGGGGGCCGCAATGAGCAGTTCTTC.

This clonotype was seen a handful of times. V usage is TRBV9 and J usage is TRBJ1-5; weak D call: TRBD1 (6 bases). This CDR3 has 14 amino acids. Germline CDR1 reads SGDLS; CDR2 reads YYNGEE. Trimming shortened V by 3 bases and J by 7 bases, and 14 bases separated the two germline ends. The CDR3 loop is CASSAHRVGQPQHF. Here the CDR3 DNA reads TGTGCCAGCAGCGCCCACAGGGTTGGCCAGCCCCAGCATTTT. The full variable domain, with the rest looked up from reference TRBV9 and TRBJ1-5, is DSGVTQTPKHLITATGQRVTLRCSPRSGDLSVYWYQQSLDQGLQFLIQYYNGEERAKGNILERFSAQQFPDLHSELNLSSLELGDSALYFCASSAHRVGQPQHFGDGTRLSIL.

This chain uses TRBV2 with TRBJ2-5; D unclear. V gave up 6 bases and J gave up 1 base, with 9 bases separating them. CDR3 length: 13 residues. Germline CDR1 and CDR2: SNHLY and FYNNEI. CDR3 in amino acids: CASRTQIQETQYF. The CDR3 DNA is TGTGCCAGCAGGACTCAGATCCAAGAGACCCAGTACTTC.

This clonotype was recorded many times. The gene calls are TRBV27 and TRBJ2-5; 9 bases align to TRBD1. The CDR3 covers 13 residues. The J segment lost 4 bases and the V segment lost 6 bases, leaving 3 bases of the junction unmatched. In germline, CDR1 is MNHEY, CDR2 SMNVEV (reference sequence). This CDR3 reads CASSGTGRETQYF. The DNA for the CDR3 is TGTGCCAGCAGCGGGACAGGGAGAGAGACCCAGTACTTC.

The CDR3 bases are TGTGCCAGCAGGTCTACGACTAGCGGCCAAGAGACCCAGTACTTC. This sequence encodes CASRSTTSGQETQYF. The chain combines TRBV12-3 or TRBV12-4 with TRBJ2-5, with 9 bases fitting TRBD2. The CDR3 is 15 amino acids. The ends lost 6 bases at V and 1 base at J; junction bases unmatched: 6.

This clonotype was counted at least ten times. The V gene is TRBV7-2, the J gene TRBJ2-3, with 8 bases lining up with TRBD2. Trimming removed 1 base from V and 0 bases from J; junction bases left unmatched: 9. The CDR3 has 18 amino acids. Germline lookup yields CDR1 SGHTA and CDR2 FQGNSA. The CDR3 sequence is CASSLVWGLVGSTDTQYF. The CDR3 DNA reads TGTGCCAGCAGCTTAGTTTGGGGACTAGTGGGTAGCACAGATACGCAGTATTTT.

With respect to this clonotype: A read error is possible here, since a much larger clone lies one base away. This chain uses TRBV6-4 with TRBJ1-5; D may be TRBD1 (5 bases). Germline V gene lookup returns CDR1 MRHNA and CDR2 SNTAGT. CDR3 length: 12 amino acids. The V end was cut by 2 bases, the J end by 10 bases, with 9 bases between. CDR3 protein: CASSDEGRPQHF. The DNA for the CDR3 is TGTGCCAGCAGTGACGAGGGGCGACCCCAGCATTTT.